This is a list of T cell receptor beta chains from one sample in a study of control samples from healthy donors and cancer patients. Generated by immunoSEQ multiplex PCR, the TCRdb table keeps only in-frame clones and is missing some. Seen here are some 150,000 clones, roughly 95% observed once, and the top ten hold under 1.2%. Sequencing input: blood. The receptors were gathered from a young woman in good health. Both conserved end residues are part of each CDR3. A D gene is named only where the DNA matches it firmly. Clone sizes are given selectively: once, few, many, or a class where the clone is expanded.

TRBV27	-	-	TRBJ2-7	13	CASRHEQSYEQYF	TGTGCCAGCAGACACGAACAGAGCTACGAGCAGTACTTC
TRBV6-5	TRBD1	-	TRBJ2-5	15	CASSTRGQGVETQYF	TGTGCCAGCAGTACTCGGGGACAGGGGGTGGAGACCCAGTACTTC
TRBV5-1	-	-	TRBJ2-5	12	CASSLVRETQYF	TGCGCCAGCAGCTTGGTTAGGGAGACCCAGTACTTC
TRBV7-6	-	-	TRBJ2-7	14	CASSQTPTGHEQYF	TGTGCCAGCAGCCAGACCCCCACAGGGCACGAGCAGTACTTC
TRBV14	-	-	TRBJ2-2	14	CASSQVTGAGELFF	TGTGCCAGCAGCCAAGTTACTGGAGCCGGGGAGCTGTTTTTT
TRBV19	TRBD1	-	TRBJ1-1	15	CASSPMTGEFTEAFF	TGTGCCAGTAGTCCAATGACAGGGGAGTTCACTGAAGCTTTCTTT
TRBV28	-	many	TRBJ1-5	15	CASSEGDLSNQPQHF	TGTGCCAGCAGTGAGGGGGACTTGAGCAATCAGCCCCAGCATTTT
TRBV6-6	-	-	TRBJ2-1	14	CASSYSGVNNEQFF	TGTGCCAGCAGTTACAGCGGCGTAAACAATGAGCAGTTCTTC
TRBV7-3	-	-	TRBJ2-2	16	CASSLAGGPGPGELFF	TGTGCCAGCAGCCTTGCCGGGGGCCCCGGCCCCGGGGAGCTGTTTTTT
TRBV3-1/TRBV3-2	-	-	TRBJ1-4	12	CASSQGVGHEFF	TGTGCCAGCAGCCAAGGGGTCGGACACGAGTTTTTT
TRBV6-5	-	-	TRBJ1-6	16	CASSYLGGQGGSPLHF	TGTGCCAGCAGTTACTTGGGAGGCCAGGGAGGATCACCCCTCCACTTT